These 27 T cell receptor beta chains share one sample of origin, sequenced in a study of early T cells in non-severe SARS-CoV-2 infection. TCRdb fed the 5' RACE reads into MiXCR, producing one record per CDR3 protein. The data hold 60,000 to 90,000 distinct CDR3 sequences, with around 9.9% observed a single time. The sequencing input was whole blood. The receptors originated from an adult who was a healthcare worker with PCR-confirmed SARS-CoV-2 infection or an uninfected control (not recorded which).

The chain couples TRBV10-2 to TRBJ2-5, with 7 bases that match TRBD2. The CDR3 consists of 13 residues. Germline assignment: CDR1 WSHSY and CDR2 SAAADI. Trimming at V came to 3 bases and at J to 5 bases, leaving 3 bases not matched to a gene. CDR3 protein: CASSDVGRETQYF. The CDR3, as DNA: TGCGCCAGCAGTGATGTCGGGAGGGAGACCCAGTACTTC.

For this clonotype: A much more abundant neighbour one base away suggests this may be a read error. J is TRBJ1-1 and V is TRBV30; possible D gene TRBD1, 5 bases. CDR1 and CDR2 from the germline V gene are GTSNPN and SVGIG (reference sequence). This CDR3 has 13 residues. CDR3 region: CVGNTGPNTEAFF. CDR3 coding DNA: TGTGTCGGAAATACAGGCCCTAACACTGAAGCTTTCTTT.

In this sample, this clonotype turned up a few times. This chain uses TRBV12-3 or TRBV12-4 with TRBJ2-1; 7 positions match TRBD2. The CDR3 has 16 amino acids. V lost 6 bases and J lost 3; bases outside the gene matches: 11. The CDR3 region is CASSSVERDLYNEQFF. CDR3 coding DNA: TGTGCCAGCAGCAGCGTAGAGCGGGACCTCTACAATGAGCAGTTCTTC.

Ten or more counts support this clonotype. The chain joins TRBV30 to TRBJ1-1; TRBD1 aligns across 7 bases. The V gene's germline CDR1 is GTSNPN and CDR2 SVGIG (reference sequence). With V trimmed by 2 bases and J by 0 bases, 3 bases remained unmatched. The CDR3 runs 14 residues. The CDR3 spells CAWSMGQLNTEAFF. CDR3 DNA sequence: TGTGCCTGGAGTATGGGACAGCTGAACACTGAAGCTTTCTTT.

A few counts support this clonotype. The gene calls are TRBV4-1 and TRBJ1-5, with D uncertain. The CDR3 contains 15 residues. The ends were cut back, 0 bases at V and 5 bases at J, with 11 bases in the middle. Germline CDR1 reads MGHRA; CDR2 reads YSYEKL. The CDR3 region has the DNA TGCGCCAGCAGCCAAGATAGAACAGTCGATCAGCCCCAGCATTTT. Protein product: CASSQDRTVDQPQHF.

The V call is TRBV2, the J call TRBJ2-7; 9 bases map to TRBD1. Germline V gene data show CDR1 as SNHLY and CDR2 as FYNNEI. V lost 1 base to trimming and J lost 1 base; unmatched junction nucleotides: 2. The CDR3 spans 15 residues. The CDR3 DNA is TGTGCCAGCAGTGAAGAAGGGACAGGGTCCTACGAGCAGTACTTC. It translates to CASSEEGTGSYEQYF.

V and J are TRBV20-1 and TRBJ2-1; perhaps TRBD2 as D (5 bases). The germline V gene has CDR1 DFQATT and CDR2 SNEGSKA (reference sequence). This CDR3 contains 15 residues. V gave up 1 base and J gave up 3 bases, with 13 bases separating them. Written as DNA, the CDR3 is TGCAGTGCTAGAGGCCTACTAGGGAACTACAATGAGCAGTTCTTC. Encoded protein: CSARGLLGNYNEQFF.

This clonotype came up many times. The rearrangement joins TRBV11-1 to TRBJ2-2; no clear D gene. The CDR3 spans 15 residues. Trimming cost V 0 bases and J 1 base, with 6 bases left between them. CDR1 SGHAT and CDR2 FQDESV come from the germline V gene (reference sequence). The CDR3 protein is CASSLARKNTGELFF. CDR3 in DNA: TGTGCCAGCAGCTTAGCCAGGAAGAACACCGGGGAGCTGTTTTTT.

This clonotype was recorded many times. The chain is built from TRBV5-1 and TRBJ2-5; TRBD1 is a possible D gene (5 bases). The CDR3 is 14 amino acids. Germline-derived CDR1 and CDR2 are SGHRS and YFSETQ. Trimming removed 0 bases from V and 3 bases from J, with 9 bases in between. CDR3 sequence (DNA): TGCGCCAGCAGCTTGGGGGGCGCGAAAGAGACCCAGTACTTC. Its translation is CASSLGGAKETQYF.

This clonotype occurred many times. V is TRBV7-9 and J is TRBJ2-1; 10 nucleotides agree with TRBD2. This CDR3 contains 15 residues. Germline V gene data show CDR1 as SEHNR and CDR2 as FQNEAQ (reference sequence). After removal of 1 base from V and 7 bases from J, the junction contained 4 bases not matched to a gene. CDR3 in amino acids: CASSLVTSGNNEQFF. The CDR3 DNA reads as TGTGCCAGCAGCTTAGTAACTAGCGGGAATAATGAGCAGTTCTTC. The full variable domain, in which reference TRBV7-9 and TRBJ2-1 provide the parts outside the CDR3, is DTGVSQNPRHKITKRGQNVTFRCDPISEHNRLYWYRQTLGQGPEFLTYFQNEAQLEKSRLLSDRFSAERPKGSFSTLEIQRTEQGDSAMYLCASSLVTSGNNEQFFGPGTRLTVL.

This clonotype has more than one count but fewer than ten. The DNA for the CDR3 is TGTGCCAGCAGCCATGGGACTAGCGGGAGAACAGATACGCAGTATTTT. The encoded protein is CASSHGTSGRTDTQYF. The rearrangement links TRBV3-1 to TRBJ2-3; 14 bases map to TRBD2. The length of the CDR3 is 16 residues. J lost 3 bases, V lost 3 bases, and 2 bases had no gene match. Germline values: CDR1 LGHDT, CDR2 YNNKEL (reference sequence).

This clonotype has a handful of counts. The rearrangement uses TRBV7-2 and TRBJ1-5; no firm D call. CDR1 is SGHTA, CDR2 FQGNSA, per germline. This CDR3 region has 16 residues. Deletions cut 2 bases from V and 5 bases from J, with 16 bases between. The CDR3 DNA is TGTGCCAGCAGCTTAAATCGCCTTTTACTCGATCAGCCCCAGCATTTT. Its protein is CASSLNRLLLDQPQHF. The variable domain in full, completed from reference TRBV7-2 and TRBJ1-5, reads GAGVSQSPSNKVTEKGKDVELRCDPISGHTALYWYRQSLGQGLEFLIYFQGNSAPDKSGLPSDRFSAERTGGSVSTLTIQRTQQEDSAVYLCASSLNRLLLDQPQHFGDGTRLSIL.

In this sample, this clonotype turned up many times. V usage is TRBV28 and J usage is TRBJ2-3; weak D call: TRBD1 (6 bases). Germline-derived CDR1 and CDR2 are MDHEN and SYDVKM. The CDR3 loop spans 12 amino acids. Trimming removed 6 bases from V and 5 bases from J, with 9 bases in between. CDR3: CASRQGIDTQYF. CDR3 sequence (DNA): TGTGCCAGCAGACAGGGAATAGATACGCAGTATTTT.

The chain uses TRBV11-2 and TRBJ2-2; D possibly corresponds to TRBD1 (5 bases). V dropped 6 bases and J dropped 4 bases, with 12 bases sitting between them. The CDR3 is 14 residues long. Germline CDR1 is SGHAT and CDR2 is FQNNGV. The chain's CDR3 is CASSSSRATGELFF. CDR3 nucleotide sequence: TGTGCCAGCAGTTCCTCCAGGGCCACCGGGGAGCTGTTTTTT.

CDR3 DNA sequence: TGTGCCAGCAGTTCCCCAGGACAGGCCCTAGCCAAAAACATTCAGTACTTC. This sequence encodes CASSSPGQALAKNIQYF. The J gene is TRBJ2-4, the V gene TRBV12-3 or TRBV12-4, with 7 bases lining up with TRBD1. CDR3 size: 17 residues. The trim removed 4 bases at V and 0 bases at J, leaving 9 bases unmatched.

Points on this clonotype: A much larger clone lies one base from this, so it may be a read error. This CDR3 is missing its conserved last phenylalanine or tryptophan, likely due to a read error. This chain uses TRBV27 with TRBJ1-1, with D possibly being TRBD1 (5 bases). V lost 7 bases and J lost 1, with 10 bases in between. The CDR3 contains 13 residues. Germline V CDR1 and CDR2: MNHEY, SMNVEV (reference sequence). The CDR3 reads CASTGTENTEAFI. CDR3 DNA: TGTGCCAGCACCGGGACCGAGAACACTGAAGCTTTCATT.

The chain recombines TRBV28 with TRBJ2-7; 7 nucleotides agree with TRBD1. J lost 0 bases, V lost 9 bases, and 5 bases had no gene match. The germline V gene encodes CDR1 MDHEN and CDR2 SYDVKM. The CDR3 consists of 13 residues. The CDR3, as DNA: TGTGCCAGTCAGACAGGGAGCTCCTACGAGCAGTACTTC. Amino acids: CASQTGSSYEQYF.

There are many counts of this clonotype. The chain recombines TRBV6-6 with TRBJ2-7; 7 bases line up with TRBD2. Germline loops: CDR1 MNHNY, CDR2 SVGAGI (reference sequence). V was clipped by 2 bases and J by 1 base; unmatched bases: 2. The CDR3 totals 14 residues. The CDR3 nucleotides read TGTGCCAGCAGTTACCGGCGGGGGTCCTACGAGCAGTACTTC. Encoded protein: CASSYRRGSYEQYF.

This clonotype has only a few counts. The chain has TRBV27 and TRBJ1-6, with D unclear. V was pared by 4 bases and J by 0 bases, with 13 bases between. This CDR3 has 17 amino acids. CDR1 is MNHEY and CDR2 is SMNVEV in the germline V gene (reference sequence). The CDR3 DNA sequence: TGTGCCAGCAGTTCGGACCTTCTTAGCTCCTATAATTCACCCCTCCACTTT. This translates into CASSSDLLSSYNSPLHF.

This clonotype was seen a handful of times. This chain links TRBV27 with TRBJ2-3; D is perhaps TRBD1 (6 bases). The CDR3 spans 14 residues. V was shortened by 3 bases and J by 2 bases, with 9 bases between the two germline ends. CDR1 is MNHEY and CDR2 is SMNVEV in the germline V gene (reference sequence). The CDR3 DNA is TGTGCCAGCAGTTTCCAGGGGACCACAGATACGCAGTATTTT. Its translation: CASSFQGTTDTQYF.

The V and J genes are TRBV11-1 and TRBJ2-1; TRBD2 might be the D (5 bases). Between the trimmed V and J ends, which lost 5 bases and 9 bases, there was a span of 17 bases. The CDR3 totals 14 residues. CDR1 is SGHAT, CDR2 FQDESV, per germline (reference sequence). Here the CDR3 reads CASSPIKRATEQFF. The CDR3 region has the DNA TGTGCCAGCAGCCCCATAAAGAGGGCGACTGAGCAGTTCTTC. Full variable domain (remainder filled in from reference TRBV11-1 and TRBJ2-1): EAEVAQSPRYKITEKSQAVAFWCDPISGHATLYWYRQILGQGPELLVQFQDESVVDDSQLPKDRFSAERLKGVDSTLKIQPAELGDSAMYLCASSPIKRATEQFFGPGTRLTVL.

This clonotype was counted ten times or more. V usage is TRBV20-1 and J usage is TRBJ1-5, with 9 bases fitting TRBD1. Germline V gene lookup returns CDR1 DFQATT and CDR2 SNEGSKA (reference sequence). V trimming: 4 bases; J trimming: 4 bases; junction bases outside the gene matches: 11. The CDR3 is made up of 16 amino acids. This chain's CDR3 is CSAKLPGQGTNQPQHF. Written as DNA, the CDR3 is TGCAGTGCTAAATTACCGGGACAGGGAACAAATCAGCCCCAGCATTTT.

There are many counts of this clonotype. V is TRBV5-1 and J is TRBJ2-7, with D possibly matching TRBD2 (6 bases). The CDR3 loop spans 13 amino acids. Per germline, CDR1 SGHRS and CDR2 YFSETQ. Trimming took 4 bases from V and 4 from J, leaving 12 bases between them. DNA for the CDR3: TGCGCCAGCAGCCGGGACTTCGTTTACGAGCAGTACTTC. Its translation: CASSRDFVYEQYF. The full variable domain, with the rest looked up from reference TRBV5-1 and TRBJ2-7, is KAGVTQTPRYLIKTRGQQVTLSCSPISGHRSVSWYQQTPGQGLQFLFEYFSETQRNKGNFPGRFSGRQFSNSRSEMNVSTLELGDSALYLCASSRDFVYEQYFGPGTRLTVT.

This clonotype has ten or more counts. The chain is built from TRBV28 and TRBJ2-3; TRBD2 agrees at 9 bases. The length of the CDR3 is 16 residues. Losses at the gene ends were 5 bases for V and 2 bases for J; bases not matched to a gene: 8. Per the germline V gene, CDR1 is MDHEN and CDR2 is SYDVKM. The CDR3 sequence is CASSMGTSSDTDTQYF. DNA of the CDR3: TGTGCCAGCAGTATGGGGACTAGCAGTGACACAGATACGCAGTATTTT.

This clonotype was found a few times. The rearrangement links TRBV30 to TRBJ2-7; 7 nucleotides match TRBD2. Germline values: CDR1 GTSNPN, CDR2 SVGIG (reference sequence). CDR3 size: 16 residues. Trimming removed 4 bases from V and 3 bases from J; junction bases left unmatched: 15. CDR3 residues: CAWTLGGTPGNYEQYF. The DNA of the CDR3 is TGTGCCTGGACCTTGGGGGGGACCCCCGGGAACTACGAGCAGTACTTC.

The V call is TRBV6-6, the J call TRBJ1-3; unclear D gene. In germline, CDR1 is MNHNY, CDR2 SVGAGI (reference sequence). V lost 0 bases and J lost 4, with 7 bases in between. The CDR3 has 14 amino acids. CDR3 amino acids: CASSYSDAGNTIYF. CDR3 bases: TGTGCCAGCAGTTACTCAGATGCCGGAAACACCATATATTTT.

The chain is built from TRBV10-3 and TRBJ2-3, with 12 bases lining up with TRBD2. The germline gives CDR1 ENHRY, CDR2 SYGVKD. CDR3 length: 18 residues. Unmatched junction bases numbered 10, after V lost 6 bases and J lost 0 bases. CDR3 loop: CAISSGLAGKTSTDTQYF. In nucleotides, the CDR3 is TGTGCCATCAGCTCCGGACTAGCGGGAAAAACTAGCACAGATACGCAGTATTTT.